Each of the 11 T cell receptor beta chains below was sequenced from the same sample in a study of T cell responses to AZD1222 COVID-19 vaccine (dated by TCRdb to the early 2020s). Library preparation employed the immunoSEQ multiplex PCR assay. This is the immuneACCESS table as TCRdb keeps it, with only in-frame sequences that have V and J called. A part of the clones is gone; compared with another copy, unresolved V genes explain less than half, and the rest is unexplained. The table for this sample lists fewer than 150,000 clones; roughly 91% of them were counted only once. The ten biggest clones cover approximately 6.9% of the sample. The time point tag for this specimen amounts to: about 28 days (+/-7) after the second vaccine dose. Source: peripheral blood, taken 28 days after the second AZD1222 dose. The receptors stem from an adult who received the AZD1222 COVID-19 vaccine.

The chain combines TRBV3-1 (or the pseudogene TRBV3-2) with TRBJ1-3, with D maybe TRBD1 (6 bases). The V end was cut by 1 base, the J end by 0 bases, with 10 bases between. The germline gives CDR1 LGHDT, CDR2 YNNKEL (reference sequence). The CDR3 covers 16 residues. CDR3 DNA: TGTGCCAGCAGCCAAGTAGCGGGGGCCTCTGGAAACACCATATATTTT. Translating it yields CASSQVAGASGNTIYF.

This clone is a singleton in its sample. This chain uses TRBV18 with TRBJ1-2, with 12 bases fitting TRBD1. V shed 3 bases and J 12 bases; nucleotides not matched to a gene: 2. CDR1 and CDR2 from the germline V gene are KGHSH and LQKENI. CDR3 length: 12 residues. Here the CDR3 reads CASSPGTGGNTF. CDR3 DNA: TGTGCCAGCTCACCCGGGACAGGGGGCAACACCTTC.

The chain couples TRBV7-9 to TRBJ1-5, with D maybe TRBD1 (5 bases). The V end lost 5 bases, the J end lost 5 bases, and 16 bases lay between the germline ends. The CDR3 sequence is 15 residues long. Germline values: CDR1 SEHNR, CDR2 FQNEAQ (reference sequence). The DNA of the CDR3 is TGTGCCAGCAGCACCGACAGCCTGGGGGATCAGCCCCAGCATTTT. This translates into CASSTDSLGDQPQHF.

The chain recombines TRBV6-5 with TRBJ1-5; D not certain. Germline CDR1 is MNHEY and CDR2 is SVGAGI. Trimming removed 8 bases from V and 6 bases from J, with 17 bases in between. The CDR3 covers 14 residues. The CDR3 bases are TGTGCCAGCGTGGTGAAGGGTGGGGTTCAGCCCCAGCATTTT. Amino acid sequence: CASVVKGGVQPQHF.

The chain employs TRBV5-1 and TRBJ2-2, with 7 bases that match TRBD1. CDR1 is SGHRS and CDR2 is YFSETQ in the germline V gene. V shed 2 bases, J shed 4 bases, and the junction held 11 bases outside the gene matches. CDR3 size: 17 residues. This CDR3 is CASSLPMGQIRTGELFF. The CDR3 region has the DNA TGCGCCAGCAGCTTACCTATGGGACAGATCCGCACCGGGGAGCTGTTTTTT. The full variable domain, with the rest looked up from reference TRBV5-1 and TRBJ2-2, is KAGVTQTPRYLIKTRGQQVTLSCSPISGHRSVSWYQQTPGQGLQFLFEYFSETQRNKGNFPGRFSGRQFSNSRSEMNVSTLELGDSALYLCASSLPMGQIRTGELFFGEGSRLTVL.

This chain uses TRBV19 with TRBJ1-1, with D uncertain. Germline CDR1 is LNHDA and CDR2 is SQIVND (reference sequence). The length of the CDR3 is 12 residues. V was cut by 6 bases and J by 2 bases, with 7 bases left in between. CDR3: CASRMYNTEAFF. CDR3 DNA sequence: TGTGCCAGTAGGATGTATAACACTGAAGCTTTCTTT.

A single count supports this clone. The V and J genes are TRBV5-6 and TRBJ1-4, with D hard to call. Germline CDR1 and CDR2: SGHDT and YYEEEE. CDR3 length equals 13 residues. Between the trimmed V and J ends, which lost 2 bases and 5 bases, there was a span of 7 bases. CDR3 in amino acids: CASSFWGNEKLFF. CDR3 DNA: TGTGCCAGCAGCTTTTGGGGAAATGAAAAACTGTTTTTT.

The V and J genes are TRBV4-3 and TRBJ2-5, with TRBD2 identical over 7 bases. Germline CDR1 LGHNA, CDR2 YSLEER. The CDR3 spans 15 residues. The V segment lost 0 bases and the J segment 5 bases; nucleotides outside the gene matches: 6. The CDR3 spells CASSQDRAGVETQYF. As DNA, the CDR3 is TGCGCCAGCAGCCAAGATCGTGCGGGGGTGGAGACCCAGTACTTC.

CDR3 region: CASSRYFSGGAAYEQYF. In DNA, the CDR3 is TGCGCCAGCAGCCGCTACTTTAGCGGGGGGGCCGCGTACGAGCAGTACTTC. The chain is built from TRBV4-1 and TRBJ2-7; 11 positions agree with TRBD2. The CDR3 sequence is 17 residues long. V lost 4 bases, J lost 4 bases, and 12 bases stayed unmatched. CDR1 is MGHRA and CDR2 is YSYEKL in the germline V gene.

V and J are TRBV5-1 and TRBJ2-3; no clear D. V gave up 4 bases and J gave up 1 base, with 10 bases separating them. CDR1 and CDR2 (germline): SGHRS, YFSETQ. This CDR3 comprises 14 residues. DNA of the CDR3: TGCGCCAGCAGCCGAATTTGGGGCACAGATACGCAGTATTTT. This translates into CASSRIWGTDTQYF.

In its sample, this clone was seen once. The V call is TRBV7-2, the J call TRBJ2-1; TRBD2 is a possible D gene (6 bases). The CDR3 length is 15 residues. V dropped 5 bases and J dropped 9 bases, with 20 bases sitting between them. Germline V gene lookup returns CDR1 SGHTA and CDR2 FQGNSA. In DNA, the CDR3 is TGTGCCAGCAGCAGAGGGGTCCTAGCGTCCGGTGAGCAGTTCTTC. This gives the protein CASSRGVLASGEQFF.